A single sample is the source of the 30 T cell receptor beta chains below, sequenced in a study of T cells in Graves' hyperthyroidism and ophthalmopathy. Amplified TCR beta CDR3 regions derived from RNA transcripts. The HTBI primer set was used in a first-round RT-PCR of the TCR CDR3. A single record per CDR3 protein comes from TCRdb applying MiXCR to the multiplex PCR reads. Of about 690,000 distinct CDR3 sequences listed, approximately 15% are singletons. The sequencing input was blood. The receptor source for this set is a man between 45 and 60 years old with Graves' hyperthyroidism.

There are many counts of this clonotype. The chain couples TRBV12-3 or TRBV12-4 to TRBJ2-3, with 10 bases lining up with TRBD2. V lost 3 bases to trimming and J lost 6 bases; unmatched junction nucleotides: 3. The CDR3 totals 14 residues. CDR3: CASSFGGLADTQYF. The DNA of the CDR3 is TGTGCCAGCAGTTTTGGGGGACTAGCGGATACGCAGTATTTT.

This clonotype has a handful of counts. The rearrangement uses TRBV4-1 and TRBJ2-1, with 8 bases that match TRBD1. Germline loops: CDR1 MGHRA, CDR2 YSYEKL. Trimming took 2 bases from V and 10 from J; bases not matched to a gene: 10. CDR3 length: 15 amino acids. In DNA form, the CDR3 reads TGCGCCAGCAGCCAACTGGGACAGGCTCCTTGGGAGCAGTTCTTC. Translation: CASSQLGQAPWEQFF.

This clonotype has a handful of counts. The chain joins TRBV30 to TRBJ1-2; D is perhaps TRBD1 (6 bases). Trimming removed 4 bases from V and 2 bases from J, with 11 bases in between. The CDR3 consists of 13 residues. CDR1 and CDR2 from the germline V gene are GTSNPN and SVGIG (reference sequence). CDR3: CAWTWTDNYGYTF. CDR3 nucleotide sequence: TGTGCCTGGACATGGACAGACAACTATGGCTACACCTTC.

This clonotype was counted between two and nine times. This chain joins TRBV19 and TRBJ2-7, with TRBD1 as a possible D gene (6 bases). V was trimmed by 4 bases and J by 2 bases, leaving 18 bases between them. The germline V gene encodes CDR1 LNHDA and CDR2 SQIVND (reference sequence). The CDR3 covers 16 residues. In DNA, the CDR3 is TGTGCCAGTAGTACCATCAACAGGGTCGGACCCTACGAGCAGTACTTC. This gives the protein CASSTINRVGPYEQYF.

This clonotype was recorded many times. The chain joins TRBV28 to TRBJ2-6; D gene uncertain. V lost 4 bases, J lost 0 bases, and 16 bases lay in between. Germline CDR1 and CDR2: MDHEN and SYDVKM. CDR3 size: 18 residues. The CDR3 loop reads CASSSHGLIYSGANVLTF. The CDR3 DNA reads TGTGCCAGCAGTTCCCACGGTTTAATTTACTCTGGGGCCAACGTCCTGACTTTC.

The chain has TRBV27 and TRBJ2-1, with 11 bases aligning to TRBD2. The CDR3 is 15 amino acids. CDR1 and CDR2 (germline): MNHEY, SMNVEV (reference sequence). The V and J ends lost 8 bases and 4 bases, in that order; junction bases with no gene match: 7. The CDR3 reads CASGGLAGPYNEQFF. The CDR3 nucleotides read TGTGCCAGCGGAGGACTAGCGGGCCCTTACAATGAGCAGTTCTTC.

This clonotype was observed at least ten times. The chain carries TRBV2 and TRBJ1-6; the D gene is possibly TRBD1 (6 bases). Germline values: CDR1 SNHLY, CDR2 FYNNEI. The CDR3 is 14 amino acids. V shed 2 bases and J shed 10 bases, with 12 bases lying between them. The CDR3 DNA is TGTGCCAGCAGTGAATTGGGGGCACGATCACCCCTCCACTTT. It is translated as CASSELGARSPLHF.

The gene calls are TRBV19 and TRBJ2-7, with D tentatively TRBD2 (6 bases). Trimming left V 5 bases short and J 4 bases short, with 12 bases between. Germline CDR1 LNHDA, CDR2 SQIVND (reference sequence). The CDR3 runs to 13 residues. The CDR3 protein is CASSVVADYEQYF. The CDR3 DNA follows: TGTGCCAGTAGTGTGGTAGCGGATTACGAGCAGTACTTC.

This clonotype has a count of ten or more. This chain's CDR3 is CASSLSASGAYEQYF. The CDR3 DNA reads as TGTGCCAGCAGCTTGTCGGCTAGCGGAGCCTACGAGCAGTACTTC. The chain carries TRBV7-9 and TRBJ2-7; 7 bases are shared with TRBD2. The CDR3 sequence is 15 residues long. With 3 bases clipped from V and 2 bases from J, the junction kept 7 bases outside the gene matches. CDR1 is SEHNR and CDR2 is FQNEAQ in the germline V gene (reference sequence).

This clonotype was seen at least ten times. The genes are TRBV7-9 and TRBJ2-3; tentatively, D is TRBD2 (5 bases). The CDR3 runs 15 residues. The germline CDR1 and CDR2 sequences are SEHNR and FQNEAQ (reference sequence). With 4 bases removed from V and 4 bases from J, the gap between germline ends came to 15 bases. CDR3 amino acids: CASSSRGGLADTQYF. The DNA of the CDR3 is TGTGCCAGCAGCTCTCGTGGCGGGCTGGCAGATACGCAGTATTTT.

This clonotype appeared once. This CDR3 is CASSVVKGGNTEAFF. In DNA, the CDR3 is TGTGCCAGCAGCGTAGTAAAGGGAGGGAACACTGAAGCTTTCTTT. The chain joins TRBV9 to TRBJ1-1; no firm D call. V gave up 0 bases and J gave up 1 base, with 10 bases separating them. The CDR3 length is 15 residues. CDR1 and CDR2 from the germline V gene are SGDLS and YYNGEE.

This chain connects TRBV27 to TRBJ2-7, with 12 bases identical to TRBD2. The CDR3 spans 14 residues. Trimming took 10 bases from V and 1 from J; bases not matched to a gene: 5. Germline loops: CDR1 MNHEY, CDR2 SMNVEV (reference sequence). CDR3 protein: CATQTSGSSYEQYF. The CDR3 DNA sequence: TGTGCCACCCAGACTAGCGGGAGTTCCTACGAGCAGTACTTC.

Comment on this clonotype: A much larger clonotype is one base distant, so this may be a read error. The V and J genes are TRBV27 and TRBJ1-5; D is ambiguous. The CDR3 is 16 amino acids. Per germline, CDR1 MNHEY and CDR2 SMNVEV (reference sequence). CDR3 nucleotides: TGTGCCAGCAGCACGGGTGGGTACCCTAGCAATAAGCCCCAGCATTTT. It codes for CASSTGGYPSNKPQHF.

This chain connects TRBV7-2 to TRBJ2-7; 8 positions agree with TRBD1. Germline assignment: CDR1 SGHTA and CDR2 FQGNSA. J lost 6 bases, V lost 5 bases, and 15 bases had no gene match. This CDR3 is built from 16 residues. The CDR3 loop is CASSLATLTGEGEQYF. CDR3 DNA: TGTGCCAGCAGCCTCGCTACCCTGACAGGGGAAGGCGAGCAGTACTTC.

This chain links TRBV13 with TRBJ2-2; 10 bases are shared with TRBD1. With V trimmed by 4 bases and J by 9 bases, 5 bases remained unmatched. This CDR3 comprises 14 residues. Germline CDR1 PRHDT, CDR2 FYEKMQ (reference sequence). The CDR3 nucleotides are TGTGCCAGCAGCTCGGGACAGGGGAAAAGGGAGCTGTTTTTT. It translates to CASSSGQGKRELFF.

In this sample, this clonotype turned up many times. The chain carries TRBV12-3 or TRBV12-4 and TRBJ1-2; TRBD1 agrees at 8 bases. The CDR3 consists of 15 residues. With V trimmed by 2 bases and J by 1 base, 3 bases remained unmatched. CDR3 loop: CASSLRDRNNYGYTF. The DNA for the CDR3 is TGTGCCAGCAGTTTAAGGGACAGGAATAACTATGGCTACACCTTC.

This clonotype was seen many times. The CDR3 here is CASTVSRLAARNEQFF. The DNA for the CDR3 is TGTGCCAGCACCGTCTCCCGACTAGCCGCTAGGAATGAGCAGTTCTTC. The chain joins TRBV6-1 to TRBJ2-1, with 7 nucleotides matching TRBD2. Germline lookup yields CDR1 MNHNS and CDR2 SASEGT. This CDR3 contains 16 residues. V shed 7 bases, J shed 7 bases, and the junction held 16 bases outside the gene matches.

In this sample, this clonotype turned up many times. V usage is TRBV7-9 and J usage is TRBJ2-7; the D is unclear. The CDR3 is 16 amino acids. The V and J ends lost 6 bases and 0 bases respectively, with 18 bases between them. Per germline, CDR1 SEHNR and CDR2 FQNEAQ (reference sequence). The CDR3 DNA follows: TGTGCCAGCAGTTCACCTCCGGGTGCCTACTCCTACGAGCAGTACTTC. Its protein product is CASSSPPGAYSYEQYF.

Here the CDR3 reads CSAQSGRDYNEQFF. The CDR3 bases are TGCAGTGCCCAGAGCGGGAGGGATTACAATGAGCAGTTCTTC. This sequence joins TRBV20-1 and TRBJ2-1; the match to TRBD2 covers 10 bases. Unmatched junction bases numbered 6, after V lost 6 bases and J lost 4 bases. Per germline, CDR1 DFQATT and CDR2 SNEGSKA (reference sequence). The CDR3 has 14 residues.

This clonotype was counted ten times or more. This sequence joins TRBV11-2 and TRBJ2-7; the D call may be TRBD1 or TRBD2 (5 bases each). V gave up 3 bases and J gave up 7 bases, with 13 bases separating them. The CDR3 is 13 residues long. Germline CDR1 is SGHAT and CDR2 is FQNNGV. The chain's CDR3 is CASSFKTWGEQYF. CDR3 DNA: TGTGCCAGCAGCTTCAAGACCTGGGGGGAGCAGTACTTC.

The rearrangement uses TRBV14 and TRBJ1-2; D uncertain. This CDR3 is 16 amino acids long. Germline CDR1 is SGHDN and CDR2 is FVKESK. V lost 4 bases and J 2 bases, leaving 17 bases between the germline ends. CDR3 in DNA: TGTGCCAGCAGCCTTACGCCCGGGGTCCCCAACTATGGCTACACCTTC. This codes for CASSLTPGVPNYGYTF.

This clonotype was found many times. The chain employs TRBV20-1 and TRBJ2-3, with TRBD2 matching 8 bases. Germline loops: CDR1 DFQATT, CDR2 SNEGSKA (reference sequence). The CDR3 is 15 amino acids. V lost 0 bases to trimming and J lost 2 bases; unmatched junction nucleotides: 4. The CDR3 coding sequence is TGCAGTGCTAGAGATTGGCGGGAGGACACAGATACGCAGTATTTT. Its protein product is CSARDWREDTDTQYF.

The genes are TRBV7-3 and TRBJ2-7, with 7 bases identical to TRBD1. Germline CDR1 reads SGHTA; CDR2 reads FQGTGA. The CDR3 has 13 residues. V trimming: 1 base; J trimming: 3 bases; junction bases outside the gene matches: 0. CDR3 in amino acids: CASSLNRGYEQYF. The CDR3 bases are TGTGCCAGCAGCTTAAACAGGGGCTACGAGCAGTACTTC. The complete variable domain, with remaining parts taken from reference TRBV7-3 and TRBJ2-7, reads GAGVSQTPSNKVTEKGKYVELRCDPISGHTALYWYRQSLGQGPEFLIYFQGTGAADDSGLPNDRFFAVRPEGSVSTLKIQRTERGDSAVYLCASSLNRGYEQYFGPGTRLTVT.

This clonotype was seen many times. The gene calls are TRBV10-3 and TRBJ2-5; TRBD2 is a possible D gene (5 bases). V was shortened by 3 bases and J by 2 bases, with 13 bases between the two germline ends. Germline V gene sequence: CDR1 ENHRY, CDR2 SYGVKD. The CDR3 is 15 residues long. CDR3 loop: CAISDPGRGQETQYF. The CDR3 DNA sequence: TGTGCCATCAGTGACCCGGGCAGAGGGCAAGAGACCCAGTACTTC.

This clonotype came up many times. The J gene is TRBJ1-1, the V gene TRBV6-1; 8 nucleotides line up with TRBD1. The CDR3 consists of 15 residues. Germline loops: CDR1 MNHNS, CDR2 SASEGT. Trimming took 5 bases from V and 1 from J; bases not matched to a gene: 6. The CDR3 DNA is TGTGCCAGCAGTACCGGACAGGGAGCGAACACTGAAGCTTTCTTT. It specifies CASSTGQGANTEAFF.

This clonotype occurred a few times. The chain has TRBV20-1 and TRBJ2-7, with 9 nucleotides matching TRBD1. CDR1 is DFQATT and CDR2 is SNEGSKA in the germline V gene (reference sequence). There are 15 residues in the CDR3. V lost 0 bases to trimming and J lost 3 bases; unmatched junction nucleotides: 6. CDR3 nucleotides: TGCAGTGCTAGAGAGGACAGGGGAAACGGCTACGAGCAGTACTTC. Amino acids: CSAREDRGNGYEQYF.

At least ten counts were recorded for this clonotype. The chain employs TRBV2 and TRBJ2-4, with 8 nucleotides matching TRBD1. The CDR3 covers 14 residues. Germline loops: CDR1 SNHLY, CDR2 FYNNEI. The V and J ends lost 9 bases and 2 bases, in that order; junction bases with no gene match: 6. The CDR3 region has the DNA TGTGCCAGGTTCAGGGGGCCTACCAAAAACATTCAGTACTTC. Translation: CARFRGPTKNIQYF.

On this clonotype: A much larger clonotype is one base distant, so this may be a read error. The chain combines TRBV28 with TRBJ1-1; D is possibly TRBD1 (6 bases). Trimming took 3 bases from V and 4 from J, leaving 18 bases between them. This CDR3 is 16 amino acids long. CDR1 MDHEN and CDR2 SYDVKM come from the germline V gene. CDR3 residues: CASSLGAGNWGTEAFF. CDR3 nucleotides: TGTGCCAGCAGTTTGGGGGCAGGGAATTGGGGCACTGAAGCTTTCTTT.

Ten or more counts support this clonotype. The CDR3 DNA follows: TGTGCCATCAGTGAGTCCGTCGGTGGAATCGGCTACACCTTC. Its translation: CAISESVGGIGYTF. The V and J genes are TRBV10-3 and TRBJ1-2; D uncertain. Deletions cut 0 bases from V and 8 bases from J, with 13 bases between. The CDR3 has 14 amino acids. CDR1 and CDR2 from the germline V gene are ENHRY and SYGVKD.

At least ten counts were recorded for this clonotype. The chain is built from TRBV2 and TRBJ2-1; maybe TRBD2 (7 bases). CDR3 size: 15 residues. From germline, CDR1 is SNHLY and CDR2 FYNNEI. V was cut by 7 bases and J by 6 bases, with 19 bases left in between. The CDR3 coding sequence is TGTGCCAGCATTTATCTCGGGGGGCCGAGCAATGAGCAGTTCTTC. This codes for CASIYLGGPSNEQFF.